This TCR beta chain was captured in a study of identical twins. About this clonotype itself: Its target is not known.

MiXCR, run by TCRdb on the 5' RACE reads, gives a single entry per CDR3 protein. Among around 200,000 distinct CDR3 sequences listed, about a tenth were seen once. Study-level findings and limits: Abundant cord blood beta clonotypes carried fewer insertions; memory repertoires showed none. Conclusions rested on cross-sectional statistics rather than following the same donors. The study found excess low generation probability among twin-shared out-of-frame alpha sequences. Twins' excess sharing was less marked for out-of-frame beta sequences.

V lost 2 bases and J lost 5; bases outside the gene matches: 0. The CDR3 is made up of 13 amino acids. Germline assignment: CDR1 MNHEY and CDR2 SVGAGI. The J gene is TRBJ2-5, the V gene TRBV6-5; TRBD1 aligns across 9 bases. The clonotype comes from a woman aged 18-35 years in good health. The sample was memory (CD45RO+) T cells sorted from blood. The CDR3 here is CASSYGQGETQYF. Here the CDR3 DNA reads TGTGCCAGCAGTTACGGACAGGGGGAGACCCAGTACTTC.